These T cell receptor beta chains were read from a single sample in a study of blood T cell repertoires in COVID-19. Assay: immunoSEQ multiplex PCR; the TCRdb copy retains only in-frame clones and omits some. The sample has 240,000 or so clones, just under 85% seen once; the top ten hold 1.9%. The sequenced sample was peripheral blood. The receptor set was obtained from a woman of 80 years or more with acute or convalescent COVID-19. CDR3s include the opening cysteine and the closing phenylalanine or tryptophan. D genes are given only for firm matches. Expanded clones get a size class; other rows say once, few or many, or leave the size out.

CAISESRSGSYEQYF,TGTGCCATCAGTGAGTCGAGGAGCGGCTCCTACGAGCAGTACTTC,TRBJ2-7,NA,TRBV10-3,NA
CASNLVDRDSNQPQHF,TGTGCCAGCAACCTCGTCGACCGGGATAGCAATCAGCCCCAGCATTTT,TRBJ1-5,NA,TRBV6-6,NA
CASSQGASGGTYEQYF,TGCGCCAGCAGCCAAGGTGCTAGCGGGGGGACATACGAGCAGTACTTC,TRBJ2-7,TRBD2,TRBV4-3,NA
CASSLGQKNTEAFF,TGTGCCAGCAGCCTGGGACAGAAAAACACTGAAGCTTTCTTT,TRBJ1-1,TRBD1,TRBV3-1/TRBV3-2,NA
CASTTGTGIYEQYF,TGTGCCAGCACAACCGGGACAGGGATCTACGAGCAGTACTTC,TRBJ2-7,TRBD1,TRBV18,NA
CASSLGSGVSETQYF,TGTGCCAGCAGTTTGGGTTCGGGGGTATCAGAGACCCAGTACTTC,TRBJ2-5,NA,TRBV28,NA
CASSLEGATDTQYF,TGTGCCAGCAGCTTAGAGGGGGCGACAGATACGCAGTATTTT,TRBJ2-3,TRBD1,TRBV7-9,NA
CASSLGDQPQHF,TGTGCCAGCAGCTTGGGAGATCAGCCCCAGCATTTT,TRBJ1-5,NA,TRBV5-4,NA
CASSLLGTATNEKLFF,TGTGCCAGCAGTTTATTAGGGACAGCAACTAATGAAAAACTGTTTTTT,TRBJ1-4,TRBD1,TRBV27,NA
CASSLQGALSNQPQHF,TGTGCCAGCAGCCTACAGGGGGCGTTAAGCAATCAGCCCCAGCATTTT,TRBJ1-5,TRBD1,TRBV7-2,NA
CASSADSGPYTF,TGTGCCAGCTCAGCGGACAGTGGTCCCTACACCTTC,TRBJ1-2,NA,TRBV18,NA
CAWTGRANTEAFF,TGTGCCTGGACAGGGCGAGCTAACACTGAAGCTTTCTTT,TRBJ1-1,NA,TRBV30,NA
CASSAAPGAIKNIQYF,TGTGCCAGCAGCGCAGCCCCAGGGGCGATCAAAAACATTCAGTACTTC,TRBJ2-4,NA,TRBV7-2,NA
CASSLDPGGGQPQHF,TGCGCCAGCAGCTTGGATCCAGGGGGAGGTCAGCCCCAGCATTTT,TRBJ1-5,TRBD1,TRBV5-1,NA
CASSSPGQGIGEQYF,TGTGCCAGTAGTTCTCCGGGACAGGGGATCGGCGAGCAGTACTTC,TRBJ2-7,TRBD1,TRBV19,few
CASSLVGTSGGDNEQFF,TGCGCCAGCAGCTTGGTAGGGACTAGCGGGGGGGACAATGAGCAGTTCTTC,TRBJ2-1,TRBD2,TRBV5-1,NA
CASSYAMRLEQYF,TGTGCCAGCAGCTACGCCATGAGATTAGAGCAGTACTTC,TRBJ2-7,NA,TRBV14,NA
CASSRDRGETQYF,TGTGCCAGCAGCCGGGACAGGGGTGAGACCCAGTACTTC,TRBJ2-5,TRBD1,TRBV11-1,NA
CASSYTLQTGVGDYGYTF,TGTGCCAGCAGTTACACATTACAAACAGGGGTCGGCGACTATGGCTACACCTTC,TRBJ1-2,TRBD1,TRBV6-2/TRBV6-3,few
CASSEGGGGLGEAFF,TGTGCCAGCAGTGAAGGGGGGGGAGGGTTAGGTGAAGCTTTCTTT,TRBJ1-1,NA,TRBV2,few
CASSLAVNYGYTF,TGCGCCAGCAGCTTGGCGGTGAACTATGGCTACACCTTC,TRBJ1-2,NA,TRBV5-1,NA
CASSLGAGANVLTF,TGTGCCAGCAGCTTGGGCGCTGGGGCCAACGTCCTGACTTTC,TRBJ2-6,NA,TRBV7-3,NA
CASSTRRGGSSTDTQYF,TGTGCCAGCAGCACCCGGCGGGGCGGTTCTAGCACAGATACGCAGTATTTT,TRBJ2-3,NA,TRBV9,NA
CASRSREGAGELFF,TGTGCCAGCAGATCCAGGGAAGGGGCCGGGGAGCTGTTTTTT,TRBJ2-2,NA,TRBV2,few
CASSREPGRDYGYTF,TGCGCCAGCAGCCGAGAGCCTGGGAGGGACTATGGCTACACCTTC,TRBJ1-2,NA,TRBV4-3,NA
CASSRTTGLPNQPQHF,TGTGCCAGCAGCCGTACGACAGGGCTCCCCAATCAGCCCCAGCATTTT,TRBJ1-5,TRBD1,TRBV5-6,NA
CASSVGTSGSHEQFF,TGTGCCAGCAGCGTAGGGACTAGCGGGAGTCATGAGCAGTTCTTC,TRBJ2-1,TRBD2,TRBV9,NA
CATRDMSINQPQHF,TGTGCCACCAGGGACATGTCGATAAATCAGCCCCAGCATTTT,TRBJ1-5,NA,TRBV6-5,NA
CASSADSGSSETQYF,TGTGCCAGCAGCGCAGATAGCGGGAGCTCAGAGACCCAGTACTTC,TRBJ2-5,TRBD2,TRBV5-4,NA
CATSNGQGANSPLHF,TGTGCCACCAGCAACGGACAGGGGGCGAATTCACCCCTCCACTTT,TRBJ1-6,TRBD1,TRBV15,NA
CASSSGGGGANVLTF,TGTGCCAGCAGCTCAGGGGGCGGTGGGGCCAACGTCCTGACTTTC,TRBJ2-6,TRBD1,TRBV5-4,NA
CASSSFRGDSYTF,TGTGCCAGCAGCAGCTTCAGGGGGGACAGCTACACCTTC,TRBJ1-2,TRBD1,TRBV7-9,NA
CASSLSFHTTEAFF,TGTGCCAGCAGCTTGTCGTTCCACACCACTGAAGCTTTCTTT,TRBJ1-1,NA,TRBV7-2,NA
CASMSGYEQYF,TGTGCCAGCATGAGCGGATACGAGCAGTACTTC,TRBJ2-7,NA,TRBV6-5,NA
CASSPAGGSNYGYTF,TGCGCCAGCAGCCCCGCAGGGGGCTCTAACTATGGCTACACCTTC,TRBJ1-2,TRBD1,TRBV4-1,NA
CSVVVAGGLSDTQYF,TGCAGCGTTGTGGTAGCGGGAGGGCTATCAGATACGCAGTATTTT,TRBJ2-3,TRBD2,TRBV29-1,NA
CASSLVPWGGNEKLFF,TGTGCCAGCAGCTTAGTACCTTGGGGGGGTAACGAAAAACTGTTTTTT,TRBJ1-4,NA,TRBV7-8,NA
CASSLRHSSYEQYF,TGTGCCAGCAGCTTAAGGCACAGCTCCTACGAGCAGTACTTC,TRBJ2-7,NA,TRBV11-2,NA
CASSLALASAEAFF,TGTGCCAGCAGCTTAGCCCTAGCGTCGGCTGAAGCTTTCTTT,TRBJ1-1,NA,TRBV7-9,NA
CASSVGPLGDYGYTF,TGTGCCAGCAGCGTGGGGCCCCTTGGTGACTATGGCTACACCTTC,TRBJ1-2,NA,TRBV9,NA
CASSQEDKNIQYF,TGTGCCAGCAGCCAGGAGGACAAAAACATTCAGTACTTC,TRBJ2-4,NA,TRBV2,NA
CASSFGGPSPLHF,TGTGCCAGCAGCTTTGGGGGCCCTTCACCCCTCCACTTT,TRBJ1-6,NA,TRBV11-2,NA